This TCR beta chain was documented in a study of T cells in Graves' hyperthyroidism and ophthalmopathy. These patients, aged 18 to 65, had recently diagnosed hyperthyroidism lasting under 2 months. Researchers amplified the TCR beta CDR3 regions from RNA transcripts. Primed by the HTBI set, a first-round RT-PCR was run on the TCR CDR3. One entry per CDR3 protein, called by TCRdb with MiXCR from the multiplex PCR reads. The sample has under 300,000 distinct CDR3 sequences; 13% are singletons. The origin of this receptor is a woman in her twenties or thirties with Graves' hyperthyroidism that later progressed to Graves' ophthalmopathy. The sequenced sample consisted of blood.

The CDR3 nucleotides read TGTGCCAGCAGCCCAAGCGGACACAGCAATCAGCCCCAGCATTTT. Amino acids: CASSPSGHSNQPQHF. This chain connects TRBV3-1 to TRBJ1-5; TRBD1 might be the D (5 bases). Trimming stripped 4 bases from V and 1 base from J, with 11 bases between. The length of the CDR3 is 15 residues. Germline V gene lookup returns CDR1 LGHDT and CDR2 YNNKEL (reference sequence).